Detailed here is one T cell receptor (beta chain). As yet, its antigen is unknown. This specimen comes from a study of blood T cells in healthy people across ages. The second PCR ran about 6 to 11 cycles with a sample-barcoded 5' primer and J-beta primers. Each CDR3 protein gets one entry after TCRdb re-called the 5' RACE reads with MiXCR. The sample comprises around 2 million distinct CDR3 sequences, around 42% of which are singletons, and approximately 22% rests with the top ten. Study-level points and caveats: Estimated diversity across one million T cells was deemed an underestimate. The study found TCR beta diversity correlated strongly with naive T cell percentage.

The CDR3 has 14 residues. CDR1 SNHLY and CDR2 FYNNEI come from the germline V gene. This TCR derives from a human donor in good health. The J gene is TRBJ2-5, the V gene TRBV2; D not resolved. The J call may not be correct, given that the DNA end is closer to TRBJ2-7. The sequenced sample was blood. Here the CDR3 DNA reads TGTGCCAGCAGTGAGAAGGACCGTTCCTACGAGCAGTACTTC. It translates to CASSEKDRSYEQYF.